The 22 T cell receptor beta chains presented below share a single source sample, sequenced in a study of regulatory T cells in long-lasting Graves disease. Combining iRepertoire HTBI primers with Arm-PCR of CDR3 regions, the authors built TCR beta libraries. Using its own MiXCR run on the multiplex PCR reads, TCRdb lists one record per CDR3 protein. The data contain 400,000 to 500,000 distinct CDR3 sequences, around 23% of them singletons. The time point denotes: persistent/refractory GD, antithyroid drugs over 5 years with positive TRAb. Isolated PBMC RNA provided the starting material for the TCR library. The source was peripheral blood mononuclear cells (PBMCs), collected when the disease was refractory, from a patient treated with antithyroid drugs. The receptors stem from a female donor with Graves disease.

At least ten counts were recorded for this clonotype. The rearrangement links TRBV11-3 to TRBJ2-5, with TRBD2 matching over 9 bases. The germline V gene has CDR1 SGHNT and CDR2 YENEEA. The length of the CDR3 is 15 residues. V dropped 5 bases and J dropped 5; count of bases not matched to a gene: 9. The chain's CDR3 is CASSDPREGGETQYF. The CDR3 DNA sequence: TGTGCCAGCAGCGACCCGCGGGAGGGGGGGGAGACCCAGTACTTC. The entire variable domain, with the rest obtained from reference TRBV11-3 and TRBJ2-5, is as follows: EAGVVQSPRYKIIEKKQPVAFWCNPISGHNTLYWYLQNLGQGPELLIRYENEEAVDDSQLPKDRFSAERLKGVDSTLKIQPAELGDSAVYLCASSDPREGGETQYFGPGTRLLVL.

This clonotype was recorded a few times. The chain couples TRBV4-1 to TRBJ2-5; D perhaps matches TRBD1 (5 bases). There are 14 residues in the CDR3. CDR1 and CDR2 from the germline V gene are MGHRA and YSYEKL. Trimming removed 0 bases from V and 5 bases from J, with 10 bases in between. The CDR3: CASSQDSGFETQYF. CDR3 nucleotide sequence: TGCGCCAGCAGCCAAGATTCAGGGTTCGAGACCCAGTACTTC.

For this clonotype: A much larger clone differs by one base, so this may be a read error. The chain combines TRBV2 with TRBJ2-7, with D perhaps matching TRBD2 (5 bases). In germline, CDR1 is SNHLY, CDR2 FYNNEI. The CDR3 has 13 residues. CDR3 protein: CASLREGSYKQYF. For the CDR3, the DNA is TGTGCCAGCCTCAGAGAGGGATCCTACAAGCAGTACTTC.

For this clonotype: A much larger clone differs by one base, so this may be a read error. The CDR3: CASSMGRRNQPQHF. The CDR3 DNA reads TGTGCCAGCAGCATGGGACGGCGAAATCAGCCCCAGCATTTT. The chain has TRBV6-1 and TRBJ1-5; perhaps TRBD1 as D (5 bases). CDR1 MNHNS and CDR2 SASEGT come from the germline V gene. Trimming pared 6 bases from V and 4 bases from J, leaving 13 bases between. This CDR3 has 14 residues.

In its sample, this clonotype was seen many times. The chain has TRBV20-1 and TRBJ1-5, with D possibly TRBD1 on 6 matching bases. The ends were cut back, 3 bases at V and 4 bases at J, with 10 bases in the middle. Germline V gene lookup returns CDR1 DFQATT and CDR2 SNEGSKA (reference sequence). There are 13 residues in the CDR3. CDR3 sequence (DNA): TGCAGTGCTAGTGGGACACCGAATCAGCCCCAGCATTTT. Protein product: CSASGTPNQPQHF.

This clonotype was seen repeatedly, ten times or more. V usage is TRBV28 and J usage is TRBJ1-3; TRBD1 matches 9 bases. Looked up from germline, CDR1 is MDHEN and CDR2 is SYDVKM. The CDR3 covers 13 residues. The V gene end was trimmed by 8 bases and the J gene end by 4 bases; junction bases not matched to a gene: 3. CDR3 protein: CASFTGGGNTIYF. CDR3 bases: TGTGCCAGCTTTACAGGGGGCGGAAACACCATATATTTT.

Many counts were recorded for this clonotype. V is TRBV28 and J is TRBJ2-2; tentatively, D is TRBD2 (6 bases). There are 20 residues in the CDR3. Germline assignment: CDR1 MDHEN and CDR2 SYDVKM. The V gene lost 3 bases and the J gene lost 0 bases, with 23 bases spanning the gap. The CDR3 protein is CASSFPAFGLAPANTGELFF. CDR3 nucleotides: TGTGCCAGCAGTTTCCCCGCCTTCGGGCTAGCGCCTGCGAACACCGGGGAGCTGTTTTTT.

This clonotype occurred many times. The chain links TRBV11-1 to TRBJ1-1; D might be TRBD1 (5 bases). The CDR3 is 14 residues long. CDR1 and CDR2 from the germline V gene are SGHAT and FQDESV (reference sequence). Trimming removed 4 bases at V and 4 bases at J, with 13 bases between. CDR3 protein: CASSSGLSGTEAFF. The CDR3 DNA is TGTGCCAGCAGCTCGGGACTTTCGGGCACTGAAGCTTTCTTT.

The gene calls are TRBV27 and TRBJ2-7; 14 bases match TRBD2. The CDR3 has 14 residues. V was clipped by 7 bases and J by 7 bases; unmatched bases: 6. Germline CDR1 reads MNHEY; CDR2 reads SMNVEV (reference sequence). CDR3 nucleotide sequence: TGTGCCAGCAAACCACGGACTAGCGGGGGGGAGCAGTACTTC. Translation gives CASKPRTSGGEQYF.

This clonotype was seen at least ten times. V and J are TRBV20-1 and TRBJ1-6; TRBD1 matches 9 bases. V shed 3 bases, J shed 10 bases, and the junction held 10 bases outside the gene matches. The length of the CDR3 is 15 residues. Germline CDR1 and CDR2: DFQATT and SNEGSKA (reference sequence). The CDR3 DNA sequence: TGCAGTGCTAGTAGAAGGGGACAGGGTCGGTCACCCCTCCACTTT. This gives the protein CSASRRGQGRSPLHF.

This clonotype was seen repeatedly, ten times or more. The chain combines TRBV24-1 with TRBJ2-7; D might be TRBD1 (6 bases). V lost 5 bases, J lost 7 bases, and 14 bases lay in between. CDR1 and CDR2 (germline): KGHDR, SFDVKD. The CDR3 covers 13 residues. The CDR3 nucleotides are TGTGCCACCAGTGTTATGGGGGCTGAGGAGCAGTACTTC. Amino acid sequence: CATSVMGAEEQYF.

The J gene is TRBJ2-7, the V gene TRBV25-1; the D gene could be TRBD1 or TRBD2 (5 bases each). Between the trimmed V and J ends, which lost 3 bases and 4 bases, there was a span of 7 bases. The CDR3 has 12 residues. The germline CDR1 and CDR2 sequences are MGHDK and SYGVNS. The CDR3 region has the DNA TGTGCCAGCAGTGATGGGGGTTACGAGCAGTACTTC. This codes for CASSDGGYEQYF.

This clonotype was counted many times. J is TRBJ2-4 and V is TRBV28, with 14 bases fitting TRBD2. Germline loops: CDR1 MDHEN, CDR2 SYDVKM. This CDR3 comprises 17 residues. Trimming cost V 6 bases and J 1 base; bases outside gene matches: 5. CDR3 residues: CASRTSGRAWAKNIQYF. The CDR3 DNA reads TGTGCCAGCAGGACTAGCGGGAGGGCTTGGGCCAAAAACATTCAGTACTTC.

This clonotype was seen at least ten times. CDR3 nucleotides: TGTGCCACCACCTCCTATCAGACAGGGAACTCCTACGAGCAGTACTTC. It translates to CATTSYQTGNSYEQYF. V usage is TRBV28 and J usage is TRBJ2-7; 7 nucleotides align to TRBD1. There are 16 residues in the CDR3. V gave up 10 bases and J gave up 0 bases; unmatched junction bases: 15. Germline values: CDR1 MDHEN, CDR2 SYDVKM.

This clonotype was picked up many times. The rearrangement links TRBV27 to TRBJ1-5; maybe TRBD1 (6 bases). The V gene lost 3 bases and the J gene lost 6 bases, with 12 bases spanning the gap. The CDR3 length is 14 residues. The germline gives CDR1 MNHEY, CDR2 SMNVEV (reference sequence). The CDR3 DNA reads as TGTGCCAGCAGTTTTCGGGGGCTGGGTCAGCCCCAGCATTTT. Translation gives CASSFRGLGQPQHF.

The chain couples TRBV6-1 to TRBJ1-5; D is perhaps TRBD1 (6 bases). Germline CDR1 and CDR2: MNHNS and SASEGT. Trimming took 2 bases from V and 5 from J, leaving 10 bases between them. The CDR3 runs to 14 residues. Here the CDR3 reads CASSELTGDQPQHF. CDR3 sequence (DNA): TGTGCCAGCAGTGAACTGACAGGAGATCAGCCCCAGCATTTT.

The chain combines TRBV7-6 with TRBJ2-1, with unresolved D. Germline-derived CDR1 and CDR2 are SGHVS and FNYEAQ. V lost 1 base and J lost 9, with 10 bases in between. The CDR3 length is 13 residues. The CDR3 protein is CASSLDLFSEQFF. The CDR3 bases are TGTGCCAGCAGCTTAGACCTGTTTAGTGAGCAGTTCTTC.

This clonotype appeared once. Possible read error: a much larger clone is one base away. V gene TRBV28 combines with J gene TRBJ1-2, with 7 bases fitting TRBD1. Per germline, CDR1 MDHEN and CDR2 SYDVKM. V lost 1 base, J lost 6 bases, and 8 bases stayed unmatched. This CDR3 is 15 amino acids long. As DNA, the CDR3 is TGTGCCAGCAGTTTATTTGCCGGGACAGAGAATGGCTACACCTTC. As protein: CASSLFAGTENGYTF.

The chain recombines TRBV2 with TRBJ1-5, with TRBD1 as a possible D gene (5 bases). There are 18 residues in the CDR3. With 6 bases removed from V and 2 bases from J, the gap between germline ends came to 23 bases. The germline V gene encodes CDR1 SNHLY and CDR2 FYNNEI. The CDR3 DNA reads TGTGCCAGCAGCCCCTCGGGTTCAGGGAGGTTTGGCAATCAGCCCCAGCATTTT. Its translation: CASSPSGSGRFGNQPQHF.

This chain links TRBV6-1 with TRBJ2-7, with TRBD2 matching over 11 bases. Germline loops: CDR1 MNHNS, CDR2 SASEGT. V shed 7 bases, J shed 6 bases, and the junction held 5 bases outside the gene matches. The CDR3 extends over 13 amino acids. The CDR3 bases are TGTGCCAGCACTTCTCTAGCGGGAGGCGAGCAGTACTTC. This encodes CASTSLAGGEQYF.

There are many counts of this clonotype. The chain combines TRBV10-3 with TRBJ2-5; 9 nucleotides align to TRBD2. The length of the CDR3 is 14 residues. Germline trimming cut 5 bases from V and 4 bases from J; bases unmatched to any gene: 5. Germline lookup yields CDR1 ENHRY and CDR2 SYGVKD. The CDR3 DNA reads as TGTGCCATCAGTCTGGGACTAGCAGGAGAGACCCAGTACTTC. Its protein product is CAISLGLAGETQYF.

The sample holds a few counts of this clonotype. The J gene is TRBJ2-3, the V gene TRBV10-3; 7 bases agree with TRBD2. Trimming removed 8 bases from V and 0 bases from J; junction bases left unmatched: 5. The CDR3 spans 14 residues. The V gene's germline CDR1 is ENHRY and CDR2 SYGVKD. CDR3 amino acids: CAIERGGSTDTQYF. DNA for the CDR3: TGTGCCATCGAGAGGGGAGGGAGCACAGATACGCAGTATTTT.